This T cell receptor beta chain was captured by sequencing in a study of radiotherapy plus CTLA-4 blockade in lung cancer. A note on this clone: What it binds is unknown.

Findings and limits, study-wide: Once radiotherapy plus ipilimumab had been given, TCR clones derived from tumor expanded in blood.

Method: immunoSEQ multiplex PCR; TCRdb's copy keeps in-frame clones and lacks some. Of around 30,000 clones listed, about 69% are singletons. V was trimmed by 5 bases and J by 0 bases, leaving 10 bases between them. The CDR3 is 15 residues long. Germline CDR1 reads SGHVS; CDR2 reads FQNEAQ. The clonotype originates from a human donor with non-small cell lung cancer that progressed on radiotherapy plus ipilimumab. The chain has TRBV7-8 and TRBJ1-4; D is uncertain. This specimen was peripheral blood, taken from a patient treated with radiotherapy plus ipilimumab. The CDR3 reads CASSPGLATNEKLFF. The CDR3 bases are TGTGCCAGCAGCCCCGGACTTGCAACTAATGAAAAACTGTTTTTT.